This entry lists 6 T cell receptor beta chains sequenced from one sample in a study of CD8 T cells in Susac syndrome. cDNA came from about 0.46 to 1 ug RNA primed by random hexamers. TCRdb analysed the immunoSEQ multiplex PCR reads with MiXCR anew, one entry per CDR3 protein. The sample shows 400,000 or so distinct CDR3 sequences, 85% of them seen only once. The source material was CD8+ T cells from PBMCs. These receptors were collected from a human donor with multiple sclerosis.

This clonotype was counted once. As DNA, the CDR3 is TGTGCCAGCAGCTTGGGGCTAGCGGGAGATAACGATGAGCAGTTCTTC. It is translated as CASSLGLAGDNDEQFF. This chain links TRBV7-9 with TRBJ2-1; 10 nucleotides align to TRBD2. CDR1 is SEHNR and CDR2 is FQNEAQ in the germline V gene (reference sequence). The CDR3 loop spans 16 amino acids. Trimming cost V 3 bases and J 8 bases; bases outside gene matches: 10.

The rearrangement uses TRBV11-1 and TRBJ2-3; D possibly uses TRBD1 or TRBD2 (6 bases each). The V end was cut by 10 bases, the J end by 3 bases, with 14 bases between. CDR1 and CDR2 (germline): SGHAT, FQDESV (reference sequence). There are 13 residues in the CDR3. The DNA for the CDR3 is TGTGCCACCCGGAGGGGGATGACAGATACGCAGTATTTT. As protein: CATRRGMTDTQYF.

The chain has TRBV10-3 and TRBJ2-1, with a weak D call TRBD2 (5 bases). This CDR3 contains 15 residues. Trimming took 6 bases from V and 2 from J, leaving 14 bases between them. Per the germline V gene, CDR1 is ENHRY and CDR2 is SYGVKD. The CDR3 DNA reads TGTGCCATCAGGGAATCTAGCTACGCCTACAATGAGCAGTTCTTC. Its protein product is CAIRESSYAYNEQFF.

J is TRBJ2-7 and V is TRBV20-1; 7 bases match TRBD2. Germline CDR1 and CDR2: DFQATT and SNEGSKA (reference sequence). Trimming at V came to 6 bases and at J to 0 bases, leaving 5 bases not matched to a gene. The CDR3 length is 13 residues. For the CDR3, the DNA is TGCAGTGCGACCGGGACTACCTCCTACGAGCAGTACTTC. Amino acids: CSATGTTSYEQYF.

Here the CDR3 reads CASPLPQANTGELFF. The CDR3 DNA follows: TGTGCCTCCCCCCTGCCCCAGGCTAACACCGGGGAGCTGTTTTTT. This rearrangement joins TRBV7-8 to TRBJ2-2; no clear D. Germline V gene data show CDR1 as SGHVS and CDR2 as FQNEAQ. The CDR3 has 15 residues. V was shortened by 11 bases and J by 2 bases, with 18 bases between the two germline ends.

This clonotype was observed once. V is TRBV4-1 and J is TRBJ2-7; 8 nucleotides align to TRBD1. The CDR3 has 16 amino acids. V was clipped by 2 bases and J by 3 bases; unmatched bases: 9. From germline, CDR1 is MGHRA and CDR2 YSYEKL. CDR3 sequence reads: CASSQLNSGTGYEQYF. For the CDR3, the DNA is TGCGCCAGCAGCCAACTCAACTCCGGGACAGGCTACGAGCAGTACTTC.